This entry is about one T cell receptor (beta chain). The CDR3 consists of 15 residues. The V gene's germline CDR1 is SGHRS and CDR2 YFSETQ. Between the trimmed V and J ends, which lost 0 bases and 1 base, there was a span of 11 bases. The data stem from a study of T cells in Graves' hyperthyroidism and ophthalmopathy. TCR beta CDR3 regions were amplified from RNA. The HTBI set primed first-round TCR CDR3 RT-PCR. TCRdb re-called the multiplex PCR reads with MiXCR, one entry per CDR3 protein. The sample contains fewer than 700,000 distinct CDR3 sequences, 15% to 20% of which appear only once. This TCR was sampled from a woman aged 25 to 39 with Graves' hyperthyroidism. V and J are TRBV5-1 and TRBJ2-7, with D tentatively TRBD1 (5 bases). Sequenced input: blood. CDR3 bases: TGCGCCAGCAGCTTGGCCCAGGGTTGGTCCTACGAGCAGTACTTC. Its protein is CASSLAQGWSYEQYF.